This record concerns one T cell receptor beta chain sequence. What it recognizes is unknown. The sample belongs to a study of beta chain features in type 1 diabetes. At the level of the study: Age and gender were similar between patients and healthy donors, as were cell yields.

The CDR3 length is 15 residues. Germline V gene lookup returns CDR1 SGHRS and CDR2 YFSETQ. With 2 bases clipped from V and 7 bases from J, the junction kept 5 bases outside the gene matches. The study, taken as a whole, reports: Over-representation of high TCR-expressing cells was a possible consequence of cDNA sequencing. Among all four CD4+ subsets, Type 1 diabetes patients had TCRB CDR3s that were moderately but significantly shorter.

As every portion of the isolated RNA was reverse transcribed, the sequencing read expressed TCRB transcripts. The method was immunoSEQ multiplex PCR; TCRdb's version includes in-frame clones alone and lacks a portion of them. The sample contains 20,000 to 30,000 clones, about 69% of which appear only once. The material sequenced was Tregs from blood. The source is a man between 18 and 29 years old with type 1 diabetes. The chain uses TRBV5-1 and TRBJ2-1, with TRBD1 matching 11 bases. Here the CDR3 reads CASSLGTGGLNEQFF. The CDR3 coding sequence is TGCGCCAGCAGCTTAGGGACAGGGGGATTAAATGAGCAGTTCTTC.